The sequence of this T cell receptor beta chain was determined in a study of cytomegalovirus exposure and HLA in healthy donors (TCRdb year 2017). Concerning the study at large: According to an earlier analysis of 450 to 650 of the donors, 200 million or so T cells yielded 100 million or so unique TCR beta sequences and 276 Gb of sequence data. An early release that covered around 590 HLA-typed donors contained about 300 gigabases of sequencing data and some 87 million unique TCR sequences. Among the roughly 430 genotyped donors, more than 70% belonged to the genetic ancestry cluster associated with self-reported Caucasian donors. The study was designed to test whether signatures of past pathogen exposure could be identified by cataloging public T cell receptors. The study profiled the T cell repertoires of about 640 subjects by immunosequencing and related them to cytomegalovirus serostatus. Besides the first cohort of 500 to 700 subjects, a separate validation cohort made up of 120 different subjects was used. To predict cytomegalovirus infection status, the study combined high-throughput TCR immunosequencing, statistical association of individual TCRs with disease status, and machine learning. A later analysis re-analyzed previously published TCR beta repertoires from approximately 700 donors and added high-resolution HLA genotyping to study TCR occurrence patterns. In the later analysis, no new phenotypic data were used to find candidate immune exposures; instead, reliance was placed on TCR beta sequences and their occurrence across donors. An earlier analysis of roughly 580 of the donors used high-throughput TCR beta sequencing to judge whether each TCR beta V gene segment behaved as functional or pseudogenic. Donor age, sex, ethnicity and CMV serostatus were compiled alongside the repertoire data. A later genetic analysis took genome-wide SNP genotypes for about 60% of the roughly 670 donors and used that subset as a discovery cohort. Every repertoire in the discovery cohort had been generated on one and the same sequencing platform. HLA typing covered class I and class II loci at four-digit resolution. Typing coverage differed by locus: A, B, C, DRB1 and DQB1 were typed in roughly 629-630 donors, DQA1 in about 500, DPA1 in approximately 600, and DPB1 in 450 to 490. A handful of DR-DQ haplotypes were handled as single units for association and clustering because linkage in the cohort was strong. Among some 400 genotyped donors of the cohort, an average of around 240,000 unique TCR beta nucleotide sequences were sequenced per donor, roughly 20% of them non-productive. Broad study findings and their caveats: The presence/absence analyses assumed that sequencing depth was roughly uniform across donors, and that assumption may not be true. A further reported finding was that TCR beta sequences accurately predicted the HLA-A and HLA-B alleles for most subjects in the first cohort. According to a later analysis, parvovirus B19, influenza, CMV and Epstein-Barr virus appeared linked to several top co-occurrence clusters. Only TCR beta chains were sequenced in this cohort, and the absence of alpha or paired-chain data limited detectable features. A cluster of highly shared sequence variants was judged likely to represent a technical artifact of the sequencing pipeline. Strong co-occurrence of HLA alleles, especially DR and DQ, made assigning TCR associations to individual alleles difficult. Most CMV-associated TCR beta chains appeared to be HLA-restricted in a later analysis, and the HLA associations seemed to be driven largely by CMV exposure. Because counts were too low, roughly 18 rarely observed V segments, including chromosome 9 orphons, were left out of the earlier analysis of over 550 of the donors. The authors suggested that the approach could potentially be extended to other disease states and immunological phenotypes. In the study, some 160 TCR beta chains were listed as associated with cytomegalovirus. Some IMGT-functional V segments, including TRBV6-2 and TRBV6-3, could not be told apart with the 87-base-pair reads, so those segments were excluded. Compared with equally common non-associated chains, HLA-associated TCR beta chains in a later analysis were more clonally expanded and had lower generation probabilities. In a later genetic analysis, fewer N-insertions in productive TCRs were reported among donors in an Asian-associated ancestry cluster than the roughly 700-donor mean. Specific HLA alleles were associated with 15,000 to 20,000 TCR beta sequences at a false discovery rate of 0.05 in a later analysis. Immune exposure information for the cohort was limited to CMV serostatus. In both the original and validation cohorts, the classifier was reported to diagnose cytomegalovirus status with high specificity and sensitivity. Three of the identified cytomegalovirus-associated TCR beta chains were confirmed in vitro to be specific for cytomegalovirus antigens. Linkage disequilibrium might explain the correlated functional status among segregating V segments, but an unknown experimental factor could not be ruled out. According to a later analysis, TCR association rates differed among HLA loci, with DRB1 alleles showing the most associated TCRs and HLA-C alleles showing the fewest. Across donors, most TCR sequences were observed very rarely, whereas some public TCRs were present in many individuals. Because some donors lacked HLA typing at each locus, the association tests relied only on the typed subset. In an earlier analysis of more than 500 of the donors, most TCR beta V segments appeared in productive rearrangements about 87% or about 30% of the time, broadly matching IMGT annotations. An association between a missense DCLRE1C variant and V-gene and J-gene trimming of TCR beta chains was found in a later genetic analysis and replicated in an independent cohort.

The cohort comprised approximately 700 healthy bone marrow donors. Cohort members were all nominally healthy when sampled, although unrecorded immune exposures were likely present. The donor tested CMV seropositive, placing the donor among the 289 seropositive members of the cohort. Each donor provided a peripheral blood sample, and peripheral blood mononuclear cells were used for TCR beta sequencing. Genomic DNA was extracted from the blood cell samples with the Qiagen DNeasy Blood Extraction Kit. Preparation of the library involved the immunoSEQ multiplex PCR assay. The multiplex PCR relied on a mix of 60 forward primers for TCR Vbeta segments and 13 reverse primers for TCR Jbeta segments. The CDR3 region of rearranged TCR beta genes was amplified from genomic DNA by a multiplex PCR assay. Amplified TCR beta libraries were sequenced as 87-base-pair reads on the Illumina HiSeq System. The original pipeline was this. A later analysis counted about 80 million unique TCR beta chains across the 690 or so repertoires, and about 10 million of these chains were shared by at least two donors. A nearest-neighbor algorithm error-corrected the raw reads and collapsed the reads into unique sequences, merging closely related sequences to remove PCR and sequencing errors. Alignment of CDR3 sequences to IMGT reference sequences was used to assign V, D and J gene segments. For a sequence to be retained, a match of at least six nucleotides was required to both a V gene segment and a J gene segment. A rearrangement counted as productive if the CDR3 had no stop codons and remained in frame with V and J, and every other rearrangement counted as non-productive. CDR3 was defined by IMGT convention, running from the second conserved V-encoded cysteine to the conserved J-encoded phenylalanine. In an earlier analysis of 587 of the donors, sequences lacking an unambiguous match to a single V gene segment were excluded. In an earlier analysis of around 590 of the donors, a V segment was called functional when productive rearrangements were above 56.7%, and segregating when the standard deviation between donors exceeded 5%. To diagnose cytomegalovirus status from the catalog of TCR beta chain sequences, a statistical classification framework was built. In a later analysis, TCR nucleotide sequences were compared against IMGT/GENE-DB human TR gene sequences so that V and J genes could be assigned. A later analysis assigned CDR3 sequences and most-parsimonious VDJ recombination scenarios with the TCRdist pipeline. A later analysis defined each TCR beta chain by its CDR3 amino acid sequence plus V-gene family, and excluded reads lacking a unique V-gene family. In a later analysis, 450 to 600 highly shared, low-generation-probability nucleotide sequences were removed to address suspected cross-contamination and a sequencing artifact. For each public chain, a later analysis derived a clonal expansion index from normalized ranks of inferred template counts within each repertoire. A later analysis computed generation probabilities with a VDJ recombination model fitted to out-of-frame rearrangements, and checked the results against IGoR. In a later analysis, TCR-TCR, TCR-HLA and TCR-CMV co-occurrence was scored with hypergeometric tests, and a repertoire-size bias correction was applied to TCR pairs. To estimate false discovery rates, a later analysis permuted the HLA or CMV assignments 20 times. In a later analysis, co-occurring TCRs were grouped with DBSCAN, and TCRdist sequence similarity was added when clustering was performed within HLA-allele-positive subsets. Repertoires with fewer than 30,000 or more than 120,000 public chains, plus five repertoires with anomalous nucleotide sharing, were excluded from co-occurrence clustering. Held by TCRdb, this immuneACCESS table contains in-frame sequences only and omits some clones. Under half of the omission traces to an unresolved V gene where checked; the cause of the rest is unknown. V and J calls and clone size are copied from that table; D and trimming were computed from the DNA. Present in this sample are approximately 84,000 clones, approximately 78% of which were seen just once. The ten top clones hold just under 2.5% of the sample.

V drops 4 bases and J drops 4 bases, leaving 9 bases in between. The germline V gene encodes CDR1 SGHNT and CDR2 YYREEE (reference sequence). The CDR3 spans 12 residues, from the cysteine through the phenylalanine. The CDR3 DNA has 36 bases and is translated from base 1. A word on this clone: Its antigen is not yet known. Per-nucleotide qualities are absent, and no much larger clonotype sits a single base away.

Here the chain combines TRBV5-4 and TRBJ2-7; the D gene is perhaps TRBD2, from 5 matching bases. This sequence was found in a male donor in good health and CMV-seropositive. Sequencing was performed on PBMCs. The CDR3 is CASSLDWYEQYF. Read as DNA, the sequence is TGTGCCAGCAGCCTGGACTGGTACGAGCAGTACTTC.